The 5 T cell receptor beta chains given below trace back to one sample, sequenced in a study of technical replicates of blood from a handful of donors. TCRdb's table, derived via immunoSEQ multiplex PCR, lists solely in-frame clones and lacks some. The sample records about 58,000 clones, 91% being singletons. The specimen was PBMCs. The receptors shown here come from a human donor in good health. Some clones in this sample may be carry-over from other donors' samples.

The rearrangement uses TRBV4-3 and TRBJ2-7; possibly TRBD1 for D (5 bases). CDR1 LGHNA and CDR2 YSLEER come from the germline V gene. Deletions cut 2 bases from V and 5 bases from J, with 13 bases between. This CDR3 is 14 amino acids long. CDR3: CASSQIGQGHEQYF. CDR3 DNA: TGCGCCAGCAGCCAAATCGGCCAGGGCCACGAGCAGTACTTC.

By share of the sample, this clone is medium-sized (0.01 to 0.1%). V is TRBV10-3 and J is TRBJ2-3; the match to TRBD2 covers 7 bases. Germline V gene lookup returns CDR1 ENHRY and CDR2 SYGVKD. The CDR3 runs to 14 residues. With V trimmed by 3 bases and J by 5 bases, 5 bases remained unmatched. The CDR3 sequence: CAISDIAGEDTQYF. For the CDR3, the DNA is TGTGCCATCAGTGATATCGCGGGGGAAGATACGCAGTATTTT.

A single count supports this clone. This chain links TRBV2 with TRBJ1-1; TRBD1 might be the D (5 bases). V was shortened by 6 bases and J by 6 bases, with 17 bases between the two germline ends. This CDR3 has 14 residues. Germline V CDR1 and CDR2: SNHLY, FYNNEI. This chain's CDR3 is CASSGDGGMAEAFF. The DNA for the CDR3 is TGTGCCAGCAGCGGGGACGGGGGTATGGCTGAAGCTTTCTTT.

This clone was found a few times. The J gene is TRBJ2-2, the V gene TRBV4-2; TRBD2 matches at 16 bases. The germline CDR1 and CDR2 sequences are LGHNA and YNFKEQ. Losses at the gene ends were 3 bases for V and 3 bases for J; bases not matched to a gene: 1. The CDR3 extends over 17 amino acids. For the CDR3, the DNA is TGTGCCAGCAGCCAGGGACTAGCGGGAGGGTACACCGGGGAGCTGTTTTTT. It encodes CASSQGLAGGYTGELFF.

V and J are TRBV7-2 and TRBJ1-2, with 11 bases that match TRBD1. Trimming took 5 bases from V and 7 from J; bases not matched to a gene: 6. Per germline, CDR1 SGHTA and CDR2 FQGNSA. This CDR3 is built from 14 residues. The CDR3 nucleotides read TGTGCCAGCAGCGCGGACAGGGGGCCCGCTGGCTACACCTTC. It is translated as CASSADRGPAGYTF.